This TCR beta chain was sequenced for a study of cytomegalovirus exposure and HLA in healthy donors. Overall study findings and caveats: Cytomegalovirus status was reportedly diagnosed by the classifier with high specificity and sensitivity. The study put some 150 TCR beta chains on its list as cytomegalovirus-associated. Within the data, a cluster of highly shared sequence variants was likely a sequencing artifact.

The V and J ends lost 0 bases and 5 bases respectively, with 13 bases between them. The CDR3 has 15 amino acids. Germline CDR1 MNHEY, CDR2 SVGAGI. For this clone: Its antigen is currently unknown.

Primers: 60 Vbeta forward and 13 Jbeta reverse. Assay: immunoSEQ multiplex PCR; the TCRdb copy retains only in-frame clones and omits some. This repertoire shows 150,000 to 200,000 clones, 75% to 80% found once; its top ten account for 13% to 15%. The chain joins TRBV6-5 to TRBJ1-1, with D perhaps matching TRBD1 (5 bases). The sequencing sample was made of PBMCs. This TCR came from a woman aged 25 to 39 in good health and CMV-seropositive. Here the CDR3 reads CASSYSNGGGTEAFF. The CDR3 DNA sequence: TGTGCCAGCAGTTACTCGAACGGGGGGGGGACTGAAGCTTTCTTT.